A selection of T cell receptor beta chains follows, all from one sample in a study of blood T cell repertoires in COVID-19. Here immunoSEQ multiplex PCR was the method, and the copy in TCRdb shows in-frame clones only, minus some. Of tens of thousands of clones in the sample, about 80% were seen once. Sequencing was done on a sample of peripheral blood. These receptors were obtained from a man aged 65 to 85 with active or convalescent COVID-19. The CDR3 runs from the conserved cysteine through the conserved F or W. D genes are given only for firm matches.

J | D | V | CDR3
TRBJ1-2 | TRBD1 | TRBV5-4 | CASNRDRGGYGYTF
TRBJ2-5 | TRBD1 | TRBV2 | CASSGTGVETQYF
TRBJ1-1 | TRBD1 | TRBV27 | CASAPSGQLYYTEAFF
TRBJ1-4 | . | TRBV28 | CASSNGGHSLEKLFF
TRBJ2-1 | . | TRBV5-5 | CASNPAAPQNQQFF
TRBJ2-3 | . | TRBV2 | CASRAAVLGDTQYF
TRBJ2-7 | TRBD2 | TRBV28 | CASSPPSGGAYEQYF
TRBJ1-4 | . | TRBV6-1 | CASSERGWEKLFF
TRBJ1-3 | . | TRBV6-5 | CASSTQGVWGTIYF
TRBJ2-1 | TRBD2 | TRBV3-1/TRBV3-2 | CASRTSGAYNEQFF
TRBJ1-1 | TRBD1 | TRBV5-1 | CATTTGGSTEAFF
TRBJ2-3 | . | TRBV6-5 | CASRREDTQYF
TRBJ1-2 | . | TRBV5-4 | CASSLDRNYGYTF
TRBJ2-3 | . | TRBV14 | CASSQDGWVGTQYF
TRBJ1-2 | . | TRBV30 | CAWSVPGGSITNYGYTF
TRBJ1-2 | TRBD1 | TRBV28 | CASISWGQGANVYGYTF
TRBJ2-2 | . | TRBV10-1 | CASSRERGNTGELFF
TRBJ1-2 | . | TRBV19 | CASSVFGYGYTF
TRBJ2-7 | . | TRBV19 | CASSTGGIYEQYF
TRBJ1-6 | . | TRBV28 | CASSWESSYNSPLHF
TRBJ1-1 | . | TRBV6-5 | CASSNPQGAEPEAFF
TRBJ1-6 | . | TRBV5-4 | CASSQRELRVDSPLHF
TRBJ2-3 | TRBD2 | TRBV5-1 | CASSTSSGPSTDTQYF
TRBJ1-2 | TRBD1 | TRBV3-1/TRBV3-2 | CASSHSGQTNYGYTF
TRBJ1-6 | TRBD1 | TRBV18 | CASSPPGQGNSPLHF
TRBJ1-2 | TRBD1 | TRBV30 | CAWSRAGGGGYTF
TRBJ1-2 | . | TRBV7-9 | CASSSGGHGYTF
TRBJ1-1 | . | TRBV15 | CATSRRQRAEAFF
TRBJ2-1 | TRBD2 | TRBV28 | CASSLLAGGRNEQFF
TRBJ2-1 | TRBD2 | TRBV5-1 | CASSYGLAGAPSYNEQFF
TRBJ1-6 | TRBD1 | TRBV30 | CAWSRGPGTGGGSPLHF
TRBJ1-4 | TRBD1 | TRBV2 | CASRGQISTNEKLFF
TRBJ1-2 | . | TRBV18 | CASSLRWGGNYGYTF
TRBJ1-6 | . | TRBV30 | CAWSASQGLHF
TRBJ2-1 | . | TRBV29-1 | CSVDVGGGRKQFF
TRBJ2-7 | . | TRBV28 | CASSLLSTSGQYF
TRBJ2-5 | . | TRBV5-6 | CASSLRGRETQYF
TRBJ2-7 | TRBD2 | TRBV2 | CASRGGAGFVGEQYF
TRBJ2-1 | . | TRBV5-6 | CASTNGMFEQFF
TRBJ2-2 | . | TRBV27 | CASSPGTSNTGELFF
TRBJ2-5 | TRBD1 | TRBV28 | CASSPPSSLTGGQETQYF
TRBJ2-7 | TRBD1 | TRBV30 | CAWSVTGTGTGLSEQYF
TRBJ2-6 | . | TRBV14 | CASSRGSGANVLTF
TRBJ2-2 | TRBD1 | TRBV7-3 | CASSLGGQGRTGELFF
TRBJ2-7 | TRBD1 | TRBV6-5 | CASSLRTGGYEQYF
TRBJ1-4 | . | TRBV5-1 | CASSRGYATGEKLFF
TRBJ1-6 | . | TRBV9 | CASSPRQSSYNSPLHF
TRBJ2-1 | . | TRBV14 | CASSRRSPSYNEQFF
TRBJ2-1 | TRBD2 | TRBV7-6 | CASSLGGTRRNEQFF
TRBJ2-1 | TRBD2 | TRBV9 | CASSVRTSGGLSYNEQFF
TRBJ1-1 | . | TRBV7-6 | CASSLAGLNTEAFF
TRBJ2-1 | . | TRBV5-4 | CASSLTNEQFF
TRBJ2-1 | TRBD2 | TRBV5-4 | CASSLSLAGGGSYNEQFF
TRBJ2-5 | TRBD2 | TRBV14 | CASSSSGGAKTQYF
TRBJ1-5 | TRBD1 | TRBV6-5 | CASRDRPLGPQHF
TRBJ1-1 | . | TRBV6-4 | CASSVSRLNTEAFF
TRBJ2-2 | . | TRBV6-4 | CASSEGSNTGELFF